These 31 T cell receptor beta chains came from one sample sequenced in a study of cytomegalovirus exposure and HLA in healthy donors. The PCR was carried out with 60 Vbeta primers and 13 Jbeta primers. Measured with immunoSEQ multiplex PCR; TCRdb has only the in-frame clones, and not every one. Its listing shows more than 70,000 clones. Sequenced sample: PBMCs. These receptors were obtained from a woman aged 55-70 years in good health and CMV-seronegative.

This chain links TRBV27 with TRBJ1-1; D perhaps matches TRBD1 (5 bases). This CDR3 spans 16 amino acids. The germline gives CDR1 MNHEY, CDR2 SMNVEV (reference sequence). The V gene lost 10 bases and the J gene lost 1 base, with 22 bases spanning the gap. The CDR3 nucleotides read TGTGCCACTTTCAAGACAGCCCCCGAAGGGAACACTGAAGCTTTCTTT. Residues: CATFKTAPEGNTEAFF.

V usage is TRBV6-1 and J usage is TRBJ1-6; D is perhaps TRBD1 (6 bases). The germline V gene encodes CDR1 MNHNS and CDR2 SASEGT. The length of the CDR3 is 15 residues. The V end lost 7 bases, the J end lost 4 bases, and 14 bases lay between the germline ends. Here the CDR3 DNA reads TGTGCCAGCATTAAAGAGGGACAATATAATTCACCCCTCCACTTT. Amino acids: CASIKEGQYNSPLHF.

The CDR3 region has the DNA TGTGCCGCTTCGGAGGGAGAACGGCACAATGAGCAGTTCTTC. This translates into CAASEGERHNEQFF. The V call is TRBV2, the J call TRBJ2-1, with D possibly TRBD2 on 6 matching bases. Trimming pared 11 bases from V and 5 bases from J, leaving 19 bases between. This CDR3 comprises 14 residues. Per germline, CDR1 SNHLY and CDR2 FYNNEI.

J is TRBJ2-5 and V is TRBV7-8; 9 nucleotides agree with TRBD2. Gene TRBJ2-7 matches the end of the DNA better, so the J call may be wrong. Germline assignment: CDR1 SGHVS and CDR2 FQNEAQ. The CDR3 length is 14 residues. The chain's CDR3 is CASSLVAGAYEQYF. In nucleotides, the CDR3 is TGTGCCAGCAGCTTAGTAGCGGGAGCTTACGAGCAGTACTTC.

The CDR3 DNA reads TGTGCCAGCAGCCAAGAGGTGACTAGCGACACCGGGGAGCTGTTTTTT. It yields the protein CASSQEVTSDTGELFF. The chain employs TRBV4-2 and TRBJ2-2; 8 nucleotides align to TRBD2. V gave up 0 bases and J gave up 3 bases; unmatched junction bases: 3. Germline assignment: CDR1 LGHNA and CDR2 YNFKEQ. The CDR3 runs to 16 residues.

The CDR3 DNA reads as TGTGCCAGCAGTGAAGGACACTACCTGGCGGGAGCAGTAAACATTCAGTACTTC. Translation: CASSEGHYLAGAVNIQYF. V and J are TRBV6-1 and TRBJ2-4; 7 bases match TRBD2. The CDR3 runs 18 residues. Trimming at V came to 1 base and at J to 6 bases, leaving 15 bases not matched to a gene. CDR1 and CDR2 from the germline V gene are MNHNS and SASEGT.

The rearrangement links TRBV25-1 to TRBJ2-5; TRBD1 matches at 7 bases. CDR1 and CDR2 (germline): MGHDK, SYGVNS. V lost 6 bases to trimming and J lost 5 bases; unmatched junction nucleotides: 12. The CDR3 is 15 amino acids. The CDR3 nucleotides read TGTGCCAGCAGCCAAACTTTTGGACAGGTGGAGACCCAGTACTTC. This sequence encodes CASSQTFGQVETQYF.

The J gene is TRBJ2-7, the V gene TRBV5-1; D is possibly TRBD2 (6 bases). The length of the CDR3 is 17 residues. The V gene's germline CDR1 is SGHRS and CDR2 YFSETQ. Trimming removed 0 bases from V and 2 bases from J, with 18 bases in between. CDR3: CASSLALLAGTTYEQYF. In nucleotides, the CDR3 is TGCGCCAGCAGCTTGGCCTTACTGGCGGGAACTACCTACGAGCAGTACTTC.

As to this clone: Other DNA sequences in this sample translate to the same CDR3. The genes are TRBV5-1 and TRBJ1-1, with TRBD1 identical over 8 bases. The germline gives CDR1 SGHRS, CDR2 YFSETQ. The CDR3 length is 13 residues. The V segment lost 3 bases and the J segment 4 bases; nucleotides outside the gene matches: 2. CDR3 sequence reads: CASSSGQGTEAFF. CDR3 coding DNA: TGCGCCAGCAGCTCCGGACAGGGCACTGAAGCTTTCTTT.

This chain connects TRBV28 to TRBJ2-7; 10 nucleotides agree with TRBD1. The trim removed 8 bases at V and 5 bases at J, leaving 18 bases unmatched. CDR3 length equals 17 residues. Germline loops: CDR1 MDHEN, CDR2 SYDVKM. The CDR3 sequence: CASAGMTGGYDVNEQYF. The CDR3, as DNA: TGTGCCAGCGCCGGTATGACAGGGGGCTACGACGTCAACGAGCAGTACTTC.

CDR3 amino acids: CASSLTGLGPKNIQYF. The CDR3 bases are TGTGCCAGCAGTTTAACAGGGTTGGGTCCCAAAAACATTCAGTACTTC. The rearrangement joins TRBV5-4 to TRBJ2-4; perhaps TRBD1 as D (6 bases). The CDR3 length is 16 residues. CDR1 and CDR2 from the germline V gene are SGHNT and YYREEE (reference sequence). Trimming pared 5 bases from V and 2 bases from J, leaving 17 bases between.

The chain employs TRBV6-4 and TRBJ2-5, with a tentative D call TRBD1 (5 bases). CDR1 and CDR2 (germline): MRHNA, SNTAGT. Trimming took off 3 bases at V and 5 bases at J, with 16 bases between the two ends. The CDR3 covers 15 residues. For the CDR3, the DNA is TGTGCCAGCAGTGAAAGTGACACAGGATCGGAGACCCAGTACTTC. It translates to CASSESDTGSETQYF.

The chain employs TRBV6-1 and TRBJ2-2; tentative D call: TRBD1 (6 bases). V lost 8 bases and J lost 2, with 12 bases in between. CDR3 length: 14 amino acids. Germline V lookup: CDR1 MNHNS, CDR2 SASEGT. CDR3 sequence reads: CASQGRSNTGELFF. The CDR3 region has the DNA TGTGCCAGCCAGGGGCGGAGTAACACCGGGGAGCTGTTTTTT.

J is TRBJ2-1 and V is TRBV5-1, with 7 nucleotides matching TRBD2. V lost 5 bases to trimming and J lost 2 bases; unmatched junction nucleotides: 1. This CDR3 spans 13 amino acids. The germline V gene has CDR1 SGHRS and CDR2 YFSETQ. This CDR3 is CASRREAYNEQFF. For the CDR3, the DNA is TGCGCCAGCAGACGGGAGGCCTACAATGAGCAGTTCTTC.

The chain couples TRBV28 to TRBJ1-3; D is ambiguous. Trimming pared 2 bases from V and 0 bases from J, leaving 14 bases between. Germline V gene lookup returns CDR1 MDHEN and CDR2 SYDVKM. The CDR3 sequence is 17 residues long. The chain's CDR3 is CASSLSGSLYSGNTIYF. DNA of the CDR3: TGTGCCAGCAGTTTAAGTGGGAGCCTTTACTCTGGAAACACCATATATTTT. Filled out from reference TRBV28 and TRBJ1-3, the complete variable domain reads DVKVTQSSRYLVKRTGEKVFLECVQDMDHENMFWYRQDPGLGLRLIYFSYDVKMKEKGDIPEGYSVSREKKERFSLILESASTNQTSMYLCASSLSGSLYSGNTIYFGEGSWLTVV.

CDR3 sequence (DNA): TGTGCCAGCAAACAACTTGGTAGCAGCACAGATACGCAGTATTTT. This codes for CASKQLGSSTDTQYF. The V call is TRBV27, the J call TRBJ2-3, with D hard to call. CDR3 size: 15 residues. Germline V lookup: CDR1 MNHEY, CDR2 SMNVEV (reference sequence). The V end was cut by 7 bases, the J end by 0 bases, with 14 bases between.

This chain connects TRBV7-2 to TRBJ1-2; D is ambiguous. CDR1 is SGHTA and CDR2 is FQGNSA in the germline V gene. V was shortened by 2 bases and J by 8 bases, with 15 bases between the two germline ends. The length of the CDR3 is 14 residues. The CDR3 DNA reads TGTGCCAGCAGCTTATCGTGGCGGCTGGAAGGCTACACCTTC. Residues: CASSLSWRLEGYTF.

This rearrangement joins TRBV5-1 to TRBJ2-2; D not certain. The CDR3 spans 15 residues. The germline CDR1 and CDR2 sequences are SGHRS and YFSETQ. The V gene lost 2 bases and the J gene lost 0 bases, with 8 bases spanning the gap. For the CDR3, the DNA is TGCGCCAGCAGCTTCCAGGTCCCGAACACCGGGGAGCTGTTTTTT. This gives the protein CASSFQVPNTGELFF. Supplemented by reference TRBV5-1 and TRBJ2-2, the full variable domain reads KAGVTQTPRYLIKTRGQQVTLSCSPISGHRSVSWYQQTPGQGLQFLFEYFSETQRNKGNFPGRFSGRQFSNSRSEMNVSTLELGDSALYLCASSFQVPNTGELFFGEGSRLTVL.

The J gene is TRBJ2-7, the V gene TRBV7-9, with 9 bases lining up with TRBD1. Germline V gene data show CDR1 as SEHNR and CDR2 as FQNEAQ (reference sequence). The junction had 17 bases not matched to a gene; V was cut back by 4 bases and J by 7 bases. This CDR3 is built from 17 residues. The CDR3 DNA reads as TGTGCCAGCAGCTATCCTAGGACAGGGGACCGCCGGGAAGAGCAGTACTTC. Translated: CASSYPRTGDRREEQYF.

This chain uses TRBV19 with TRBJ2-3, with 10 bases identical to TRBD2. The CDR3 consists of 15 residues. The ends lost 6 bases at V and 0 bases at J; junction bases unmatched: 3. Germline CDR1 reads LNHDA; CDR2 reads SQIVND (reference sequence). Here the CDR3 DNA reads TGTGCCAGTAGGAAGACTAGCGGGAGCACAGATACGCAGTATTTT. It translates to CASRKTSGSTDTQYF.

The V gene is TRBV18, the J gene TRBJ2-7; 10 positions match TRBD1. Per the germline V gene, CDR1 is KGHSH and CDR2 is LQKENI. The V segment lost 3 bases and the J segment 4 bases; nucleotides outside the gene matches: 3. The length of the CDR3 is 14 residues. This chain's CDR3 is CASSPRDRGYEQYF. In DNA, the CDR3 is TGTGCCAGCTCACCCCGGGACAGGGGTTACGAGCAGTACTTC. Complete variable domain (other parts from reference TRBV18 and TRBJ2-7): NAGVMQNPRHLVRRRGQEARLRCSPMKGHSHVYWYRQLPEEGLKFMVYLQKENIIDESGMPKERFSAEFPKEGPSILRIQQVVRGDSAAYFCASSPRDRGYEQYFGPGTRLTVT.

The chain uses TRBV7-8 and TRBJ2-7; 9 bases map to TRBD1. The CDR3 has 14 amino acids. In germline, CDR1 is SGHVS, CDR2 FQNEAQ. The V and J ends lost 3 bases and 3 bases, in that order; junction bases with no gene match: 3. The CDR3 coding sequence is TGTGCCAGCAGCTTTCAGACAGGGGGCTACGAGCAGTACTTC. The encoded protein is CASSFQTGGYEQYF.

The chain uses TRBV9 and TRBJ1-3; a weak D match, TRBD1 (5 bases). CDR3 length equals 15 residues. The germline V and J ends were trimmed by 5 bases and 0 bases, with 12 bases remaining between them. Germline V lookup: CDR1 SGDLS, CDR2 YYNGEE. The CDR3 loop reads CASSPTGNSGNTIYF. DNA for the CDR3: TGTGCCAGCAGTCCCACAGGCAACTCTGGAAACACCATATATTTT.

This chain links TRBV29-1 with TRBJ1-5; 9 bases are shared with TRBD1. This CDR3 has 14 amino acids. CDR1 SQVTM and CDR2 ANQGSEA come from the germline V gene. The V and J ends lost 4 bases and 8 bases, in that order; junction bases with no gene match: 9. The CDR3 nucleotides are TGCAGCGTTGGGGCTGGGACAGGGACGGAGCCCCAGCATTTT. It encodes CSVGAGTGTEPQHF.

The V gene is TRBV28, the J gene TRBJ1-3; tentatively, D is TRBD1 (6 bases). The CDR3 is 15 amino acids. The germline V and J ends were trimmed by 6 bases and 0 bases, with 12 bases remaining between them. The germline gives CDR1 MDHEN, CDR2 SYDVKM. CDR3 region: CASSPTGSSGNTIYF. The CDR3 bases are TGTGCCAGCAGCCCAACAGGGAGCTCTGGAAACACCATATATTTT.

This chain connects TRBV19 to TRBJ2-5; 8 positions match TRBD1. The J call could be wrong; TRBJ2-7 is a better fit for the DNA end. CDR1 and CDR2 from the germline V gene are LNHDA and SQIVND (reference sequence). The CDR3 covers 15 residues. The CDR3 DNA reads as TGTGCCAGTAGTGCGGGACAGGTCGGAACCTACGAGCAGTACTTC. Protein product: CASSAGQVGTYEQYF.

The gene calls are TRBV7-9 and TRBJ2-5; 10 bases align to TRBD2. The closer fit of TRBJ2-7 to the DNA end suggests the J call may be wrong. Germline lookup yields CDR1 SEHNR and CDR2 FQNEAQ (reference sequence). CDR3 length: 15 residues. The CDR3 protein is CASSASGSSSYEQYF. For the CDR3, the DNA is TGTGCCAGCAGCGCTAGCGGGAGCAGCTCCTACGAGCAGTACTTC.

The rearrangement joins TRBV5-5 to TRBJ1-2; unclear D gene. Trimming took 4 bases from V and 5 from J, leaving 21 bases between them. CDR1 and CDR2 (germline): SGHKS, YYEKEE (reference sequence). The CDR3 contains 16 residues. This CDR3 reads CASSPIPGSTHYGYTF. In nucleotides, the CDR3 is TGTGCCAGCAGCCCGATTCCGGGATCCACCCATTATGGCTACACCTTC.

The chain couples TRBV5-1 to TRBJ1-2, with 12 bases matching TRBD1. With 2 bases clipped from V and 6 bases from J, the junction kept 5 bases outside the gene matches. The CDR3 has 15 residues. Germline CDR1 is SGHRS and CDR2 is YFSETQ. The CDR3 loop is CASSFIGTGGHGYTF. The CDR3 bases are TGCGCCAGCAGCTTTATCGGGACAGGGGGCCATGGCTACACCTTC.

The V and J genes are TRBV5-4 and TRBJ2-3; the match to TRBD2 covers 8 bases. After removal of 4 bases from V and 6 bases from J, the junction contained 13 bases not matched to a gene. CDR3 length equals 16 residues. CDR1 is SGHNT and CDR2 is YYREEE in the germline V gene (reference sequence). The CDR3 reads CASSRGFGGAGDTQYF. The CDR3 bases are TGTGCCAGCAGCCGGGGGTTCGGGGGGGCCGGGGATACGCAGTATTTT.

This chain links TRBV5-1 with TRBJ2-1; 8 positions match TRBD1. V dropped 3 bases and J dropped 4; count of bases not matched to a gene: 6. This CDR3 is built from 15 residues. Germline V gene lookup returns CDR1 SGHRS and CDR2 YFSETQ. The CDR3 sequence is CASSSSGQDYNEQFF. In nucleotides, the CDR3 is TGCGCCAGCAGCTCCTCGGGACAGGATTACAATGAGCAGTTCTTC.